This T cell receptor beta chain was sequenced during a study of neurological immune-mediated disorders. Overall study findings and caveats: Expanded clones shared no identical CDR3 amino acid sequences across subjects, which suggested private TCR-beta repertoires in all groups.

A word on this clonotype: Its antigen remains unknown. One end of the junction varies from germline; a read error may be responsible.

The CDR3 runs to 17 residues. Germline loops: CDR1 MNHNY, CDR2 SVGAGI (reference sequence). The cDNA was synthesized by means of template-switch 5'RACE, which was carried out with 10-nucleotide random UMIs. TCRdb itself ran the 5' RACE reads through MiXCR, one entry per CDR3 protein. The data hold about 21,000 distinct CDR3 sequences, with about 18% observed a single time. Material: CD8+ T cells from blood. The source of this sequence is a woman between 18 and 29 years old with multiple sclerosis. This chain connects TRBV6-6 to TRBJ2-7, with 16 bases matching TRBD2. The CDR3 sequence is CAISPGLAGGPLYEQYF. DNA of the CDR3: TGTGCCATCAGTCCGGGACTAGCGGGGGGGCCCCTCTACGAGCAGTACTTC.